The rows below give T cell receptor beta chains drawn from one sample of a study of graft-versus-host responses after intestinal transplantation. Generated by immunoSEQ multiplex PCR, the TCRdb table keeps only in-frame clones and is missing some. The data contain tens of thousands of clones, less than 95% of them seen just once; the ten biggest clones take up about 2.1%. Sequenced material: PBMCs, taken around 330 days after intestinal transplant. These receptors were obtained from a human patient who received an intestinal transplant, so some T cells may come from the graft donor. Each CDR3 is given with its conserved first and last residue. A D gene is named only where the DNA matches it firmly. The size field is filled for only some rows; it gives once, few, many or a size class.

DNA: TGTGCCAGCAGTCCATTAGCGGGAGATACGCAGTATTTT
CDR3: CASSPLAGDTQYF
size: NA
V: TRBV28
J: TRBJ2-3
D: TRBD2

DNA: TGTGCCAGCAGCGTGGGGCTAGCGGGAGTCGAGGATACGCAGTATTTT
CDR3: CASSVGLAGVEDTQYF
size: NA
V: TRBV9
J: TRBJ2-3
D: TRBD2

DNA: TGTGCCAGCAGCTCCCCTAGCGGGAGGGCCAAGAATGAGCAGTTCTTC
CDR3: CASSSPSGRAKNEQFF
size: NA
V: TRBV11-3
J: TRBJ2-1
D: TRBD2

DNA: TGTGCCAGCAGCCGGGACTTCACAGATACGCAGTATTTT
CDR3: CASSRDFTDTQYF
size: NA
V: TRBV7-3
J: TRBJ2-3
D: NA

DNA: TGCGCCAGCAGCCAAGGACTAGACAATGAGCAGTTCTTC
CDR3: CASSQGLDNEQFF
size: once
V: TRBV5-1
J: TRBJ2-1
D: TRBD2

DNA: TGTGCCAGCAGCAGGGGATATAGCAATCAGCCCCAGCATTTT
CDR3: CASSRGYSNQPQHF
size: once
V: TRBV2
J: TRBJ1-5
D: NA

DNA: TGTGCCACCAGCACGGGACAGGCCAACTATGGCTACACCTTC
CDR3: CATSTGQANYGYTF
size: once
V: TRBV15
J: TRBJ1-2
D: TRBD1

DNA: TGTGCCAGCAGCTTGATAGACAGGGCGAGCACAGATACGCAGTATTTT
CDR3: CASSLIDRASTDTQYF
size: NA
V: TRBV5-6
J: TRBJ2-3
D: TRBD1

DNA: TGTGCCAGCAGCTTAGTAGAGTTGGGGCAGATTGAAGCTTTCTTT
CDR3: CASSLVELGQIEAFF
size: NA
V: TRBV11-2
J: TRBJ1-1
D: NA

DNA: TGCGCCAGCAGCCAAAGACTGGATTCACCCCTCCACTTT
CDR3: CASSQRLDSPLHF
size: once
V: TRBV4-1
J: TRBJ1-6
D: NA

DNA: TGCGCCAGCAGCCAAGTACATCTAGCGGGAGACAGATTAGAGACCCAGTACTTC
CDR3: CASSQVHLAGDRLETQYF
size: NA
V: TRBV4-1
J: TRBJ2-5
D: TRBD2

DNA: TGCAGCGTGGGGGACAGACTGAACACTGAAGCTTTCTTT
CDR3: CSVGDRLNTEAFF
size: NA
V: TRBV29-1
J: TRBJ1-1
D: TRBD1

DNA: TGTGCCAGCACCAGACTAGCGGGAGACATTCAGTACTTC
CDR3: CASTRLAGDIQYF
size: NA
V: TRBV27
J: TRBJ2-4
D: TRBD2

DNA: TGTGCCAGCAGTGGACAGGGGGCGAGTAATTCACCCCTCCACTTT
CDR3: CASSGQGASNSPLHF
size: NA
V: TRBV2
J: TRBJ1-6
D: TRBD1

DNA: TGCAGCGTTGAAGTCGTGGACTCCTACGAGCAGTACTTC
CDR3: CSVEVVDSYEQYF
size: NA
V: TRBV29-1
J: TRBJ2-7
D: NA

DNA: TGTGCCAGCAGGGGGACAGGGTTTAACTATGGCTACACCTTC
CDR3: CASRGTGFNYGYTF
size: once
V: TRBV2
J: TRBJ1-2
D: TRBD1

DNA: TGTGCCAGCAGTGCCAGGACATCCTCCTACGAGCAGTACTTC
CDR3: CASSARTSSYEQYF
size: NA
V: TRBV6-1
J: TRBJ2-7
D: NA

DNA: TGTGCCAGCAGGGACAGGGCGAGGACCCAGTACTTC
CDR3: CASRDRARTQYF
size: NA
V: TRBV6-5
J: TRBJ2-5
D: TRBD1